Following are 4 T cell receptor beta chains from one sample sequenced in a study of CXCR3-negative and CXCR3-positive naive CD8 T cells. It was by 5' RACE with UMI labels that the TRB cDNA libraries were prepared. TCRdb reworked the 5' RACE reads into one entry per CDR3 protein, no DNA. The sample's table shows roughly 71,000 distinct CDR3 sequences. The specimen sequenced was naive CXCR3- CD8+ T cells from blood. Specified subset: CD45RO-CCR7+CD27+CD95- naive CD8+ T cells lacking CXCR3 (TNR3-). The receptor source for this set is a human donor in good health. Some clones in this sample may be carry-over from other donors' samples.

J is TRBJ2-7 and V is TRBV20-1; TCRdb picks TRBD1, but there is no DNA to check that call. Germline CDR1 and CDR2: DFQATT and SNEGSKA (reference sequence). The CDR3 extends over 12 amino acids. The CDR3 sequence is CSATTEGYEQYF.

The rearrangement links TRBV29-1 to TRBJ2-1. Germline V gene sequence: CDR1 SQVTM, CDR2 ANQGSEA. The CDR3 spans 11 residues. The CDR3 spells CSVHRYNEQFF.

The chain has TRBV27 and TRBJ1-2. Germline V gives CDR1 MNHEY, CDR2 SMNVEV (reference sequence). CDR3 length: 14 amino acids. CDR3 region: CASSLRSSNYGYTF.

V is TRBV5-6 and J is TRBJ2-5; TCRdb calls TRBD2, which cannot be checked without DNA. The germline V gene encodes CDR1 SGHDT and CDR2 YYEEEE. This CDR3 comprises 14 residues. This CDR3 reads CASSQSGLQETQYF.